Shown below are 22 T cell receptor beta chains from a single sample sequenced in a study of OX40 agonist ivuxolimab in advanced cancers. This table comes from immunoSEQ multiplex PCR, and its TCRdb copy is limited to in-frame clones, with some not included. The table has fewer than 80,000 clones, roughly nine tenths seen once. Sequences were derived from CD4+ or CD8+ T cells sorted from blood, sampled in a trial of the OX40 agonist ivuxolimab. The receptors originated from an adult with an advanced solid tumor such as melanoma, head and neck, liver or kidney cancer.

This rearrangement joins TRBV11-2 to TRBJ2-1, with TRBD2 matching over 13 bases. CDR1 and CDR2 (germline): SGHAT, FQNNGV. The V segment lost 1 base and the J segment 8 bases; nucleotides outside the gene matches: 11. CDR3 length equals 18 residues. CDR3 in DNA: TGTGCCAGCAGCTTAGTTGGCCAACTAGCGGGAGGGCCGCATGAGCAGTTCTTC. Translated: CASSLVGQLAGGPHEQFF.

The genes are TRBV7-9 and TRBJ2-5; no firm D call. The tail of the sequence fits TRBJ2-7 better, so the J call may be wrong. CDR1 SEHNR and CDR2 FQNEAQ come from the germline V gene (reference sequence). There are 16 residues in the CDR3. CDR3 sequence: CASSSRSTAVAYEQYF. DNA of the CDR3: TGTGCCAGCAGCTCTCGCTCTACGGCGGTTGCCTACGAGCAGTACTTC.

This clone was seen once. The chain employs TRBV10-3 and TRBJ1-2; unclear D gene. Germline V lookup: CDR1 ENHRY, CDR2 SYGVKD. The CDR3 is made up of 16 amino acids. Deletions cut 2 bases from V and 4 bases from J, with 17 bases between. The CDR3 spells CAISEVRPAPTYGYTF. CDR3 DNA sequence: TGTGCCATCAGTGAGGTCCGGCCCGCCCCAACCTATGGCTACACCTTC.

The chain has TRBV18 and TRBJ1-2; 10 bases line up with TRBD1. The length of the CDR3 is 15 residues. CDR1 KGHSH and CDR2 LQKENI come from the germline V gene. V shed 6 bases, J shed 1 base, and the junction held 5 bases outside the gene matches. CDR3 nucleotide sequence: TGTGCCAGCTCCGCCGGGACAGGGGATAACTATGGCTACACCTTC. Its protein is CASSAGTGDNYGYTF.

The gene calls are TRBV27 and TRBJ1-1; D unclear. This CDR3 has 14 residues. Germline CDR1 reads MNHEY; CDR2 reads SMNVEV (reference sequence). V lost 0 bases and J 4 bases, leaving 9 bases between the germline ends. The chain's CDR3 is CASSLSWVGTEAFF. The CDR3 DNA reads as TGTGCCAGCAGTTTATCTTGGGTTGGCACTGAAGCTTTCTTT.

This chain uses TRBV7-3 with TRBJ2-1; D is possibly TRBD2 (6 bases). The CDR3 consists of 13 residues. Trimming stripped 5 bases from V and 7 bases from J, with 12 bases between. Germline lookup yields CDR1 SGHTA and CDR2 FQGTGA. The CDR3 spells CASSLGGPNEQFF. CDR3 in DNA: TGTGCCAGCAGCCTCGGAGGGCCGAATGAGCAGTTCTTC.

This clone is a singleton in its sample. The CDR3 sequence is CASSLGAGYGNQPQHF. In DNA form, the CDR3 reads TGTGCCAGCAGCTTGGGGGCGGGTTACGGCAATCAGCCCCAGCATTTT. This sequence joins TRBV5-4 and TRBJ1-5, with D uncertain. The V end lost 0 bases, the J end lost 2 bases, and 12 bases lay between the germline ends. Germline V gives CDR1 SGHNT, CDR2 YYREEE (reference sequence). The CDR3 runs 16 residues.

J is TRBJ1-5 and V is TRBV27; D may be TRBD1 (5 bases). CDR1 is MNHEY, CDR2 SMNVEV, per germline (reference sequence). Trimming shortened V by 4 bases and J by 9 bases, and 13 bases separated the two germline ends. The CDR3 sequence is 13 residues long. Here the CDR3 reads CASSSPLGGPQHF. The CDR3, as DNA: TGTGCCAGCAGTTCCCCCCTGGGGGGGCCCCAGCATTTT.

V gene TRBV10-3 combines with J gene TRBJ2-1; TRBD2 is a possible D gene (5 bases). The CDR3 is made up of 14 amino acids. Per germline, CDR1 ENHRY and CDR2 SYGVKD. The V end was cut by 5 bases, the J end by 0 bases, with 8 bases between. The CDR3 DNA is TGTGCCATCAGTCCGGGGAGCTCCTACAATGAGCAGTTCTTC. This codes for CAISPGSSYNEQFF.

This clone has just one count. The chain joins TRBV28 to TRBJ2-7; D might be TRBD1 (6 bases). Germline V CDR1 and CDR2: MDHEN, SYDVKM. The CDR3 is 13 amino acids. Trimming removed 9 bases at V and 3 bases at J, with 15 bases between. In nucleotides, the CDR3 is TGTGCCAGTTTATCCGGGACAAGCTACGAGCAGTACTTC. Translation: CASLSGTSYEQYF.

The chain uses TRBV30 and TRBJ2-5; perhaps TRBD2 as D (5 bases). V was pared by 3 bases and J by 5 bases, with 13 bases between. Germline V lookup: CDR1 GTSNPN, CDR2 SVGIG (reference sequence). CDR3 size: 13 residues. CDR3 protein: CAWRDFPRETQYF. For the CDR3, the DNA is TGTGCCTGGAGGGACTTCCCTAGGGAGACCCAGTACTTC. Full variable domain (missing parts from reference TRBV30 and TRBJ2-5): SQTIHQWPATLVQPVGSPLSLECTVEGTSNPNLYWYRQAAGRGLQLLFYSVGIGQISSEVPQNLSASRPQDRQFILSSKKLLLSDSGFYLCAWRDFPRETQYFGPGTRLLVL.

V is TRBV7-2 and J is TRBJ1-1, with D unclear. Germline V gene lookup returns CDR1 SGHTA and CDR2 FQGNSA. The germline V and J ends were trimmed by 1 base and 7 bases, with 16 bases remaining between them. The CDR3 sequence is 15 residues long. The CDR3 loop is CASSLVGSGFGEAFF. CDR3 coding DNA: TGTGCCAGCAGCTTAGTCGGGTCCGGATTCGGTGAAGCTTTCTTT. Combining the CDR3 with reference TRBV7-2 and TRBJ1-1 gives the whole variable domain GAGVSQSPSNKVTEKGKDVELRCDPISGHTALYWYRQSLGQGLEFLIYFQGNSAPDKSGLPSDRFSAERTGGSVSTLTIQRTQQEDSAVYLCASSLVGSGFGEAFFGQGTRLTVV.

The chain carries TRBV25-1 and TRBJ2-5; 8 nucleotides match TRBD1. The ends lost 3 bases at V and 4 bases at J; junction bases unmatched: 7. This CDR3 is built from 15 residues. Looked up from germline, CDR1 is MGHDK and CDR2 is SYGVNS. The CDR3 is CASSEDRVLGETQYF. The CDR3 DNA sequence: TGTGCCAGCAGTGAGGACAGGGTATTGGGAGAGACCCAGTACTTC.

The chain couples TRBV5-5 to TRBJ2-7; TRBD2 agrees at 7 bases. CDR1 and CDR2 (germline): SGHKS, YYEKEE (reference sequence). J gave up 4 bases and V 4 bases, and 11 bases lay outside the gene matches. The CDR3 loop spans 15 amino acids. CDR3 in amino acids: CASSEASAGEYEQYF. In DNA, the CDR3 is TGTGCCAGCAGCGAGGCAAGTGCGGGGGAATACGAGCAGTACTTC. Complete variable domain (other parts from reference TRBV5-5 and TRBJ2-7): DAGVTQSPTHLIKTRGQQVTLRCSPISGHKSVSWYQQVLGQGPQFIFQYYEKEERGRGNFPDRFSARQFPNYSSELNVNALLLGDSALYLCASSEASAGEYEQYFGPGTRLTVT.

The rearrangement joins TRBV10-3 to TRBJ2-7; TRBD2 is a possible D gene (5 bases). This CDR3 region has 11 residues. V lost 11 bases, J lost 2 bases, and 10 bases lay in between. The germline gives CDR1 ENHRY, CDR2 SYGVKD. The CDR3: CASDWTYEQYF. CDR3 nucleotides: TGTGCCTCGGACTGGACCTACGAGCAGTACTTC.

The chain uses TRBV15 and TRBJ2-5; TRBD2 aligns across 14 bases. Germline V lookup: CDR1 LNHNV, CDR2 YYDKDF (reference sequence). J gave up 4 bases and V 3 bases, and 13 bases lay outside the gene matches. This CDR3 spans 19 amino acids. The CDR3 loop is CATSRALPGLAGVGETQYF. CDR3 bases: TGTGCCACCAGCAGGGCGTTACCGGGACTAGCGGGAGTGGGAGAGACCCAGTACTTC.

The V gene is TRBV5-4, the J gene TRBJ1-1; D gene unclear. V was cut by 4 bases and J by 0 bases, with 7 bases left in between. CDR3 length: 13 amino acids. Germline V CDR1 and CDR2: SGHNT, YYREEE (reference sequence). The CDR3 bases are TGTGCCAGCAGCCAACTGGTGAACACTGAAGCTTTCTTT. Protein sequence: CASSQLVNTEAFF.

The chain links TRBV5-1 to TRBJ1-4, with 8 bases matching TRBD1. Germline V gene data show CDR1 as SGHRS and CDR2 as YFSETQ. The J segment lost 13 bases and the V segment lost 3 bases, leaving 11 bases of the junction unmatched. This CDR3 spans 14 amino acids. DNA for the CDR3: TGCGCCAGCAGCTCCGACAGGGGTAATGTCGGACTGTTTTTT. Its protein product is CASSSDRGNVGLFF.

The chain recombines TRBV10-3 with TRBJ1-1, with 7 bases identical to TRBD1. Losses at the gene ends were 6 bases for V and 8 bases for J; bases not matched to a gene: 12. This CDR3 is built from 14 residues. The germline CDR1 and CDR2 sequences are ENHRY and SYGVKD. The CDR3 DNA reads TGTGCCATCAGACGGGACAGCGGTAGGTCGGAAGCTTTCTTT. This encodes CAIRRDSGRSEAFF.

The chain employs TRBV29-1 and TRBJ2-5; D is perhaps TRBD1 or TRBD2 (5 bases each). Trimming took off 6 bases at V and 4 bases at J, with 15 bases between the two ends. The CDR3 consists of 13 residues. Germline V gene data show CDR1 as SQVTM and CDR2 as ANQGSEA. This CDR3 reads CSVQRGAGETQYF. The CDR3 region has the DNA TGCAGCGTCCAAAGAGGGGCGGGAGAGACCCAGTACTTC.

This chain uses TRBV18 with TRBJ2-5, with D hard to call. Between the trimmed V and J ends, which lost 4 bases and 4 bases, there was a span of 10 bases. CDR3 size: 13 residues. CDR1 KGHSH and CDR2 LQKENI come from the germline V gene. In nucleotides, the CDR3 is TGTGCCAGCTCACAGGGCACCACAGAGACCCAGTACTTC. It encodes CASSQGTTETQYF.

V gene TRBV6-4 combines with J gene TRBJ2-2; TRBD1 is a possible D gene (5 bases). The CDR3 has 14 residues. V was pared by 5 bases and J by 2 bases, with 9 bases between. Germline CDR1 reads MRHNA; CDR2 reads SNTAGT. CDR3 in DNA: TGTGCCAGCAGTCGTCAGGGTAACACCGGGGAGCTGTTTTTT. Amino acids: CASSRQGNTGELFF.